Sequencing of this T cell receptor (beta chain) was carried out in a study of blood T cell repertoires in COVID-19. Libraries were prepared by immunoSEQ multiplex PCR; TCRdb keeps only in-frame clonotypes and omits some of them. The sample includes about 70,000 clones, roughly three quarters seen only once; the top ten take around 5.9%. J gave up 6 bases and V 2 bases, and 13 bases lay outside the gene matches. The V gene's germline CDR1 is WSHSY and CDR2 SAAADI. This CDR3 spans 18 amino acids. The J gene is TRBJ2-1, the V gene TRBV10-2, with TRBD1 matching 10 bases. This TCR was sampled from an older woman with acute or convalescent COVID-19. The specimen was peripheral blood. CDR3 loop: CASSEEVEMWTGGNEQFF. The DNA of the CDR3 is TGCGCCAGCAGTGAGGAGGTGGAAATGTGGACAGGGGGCAATGAGCAGTTCTTC.